The source of this T cell receptor (beta chain) is a study of T cells in Graves' hyperthyroidism and ophthalmopathy. This clonotype was detected many times. The ends lost 4 bases at V and 6 bases at J; junction bases unmatched: 17. In germline, CDR1 is KGHSH, CDR2 LQKENI. This CDR3 spans 17 amino acids. TCR beta CDR3 regions were amplified from RNA transcripts. In the first-round RT-PCR of the TCR CDR3, the HTBI primer set was used. TCRdb reanalysed the multiplex PCR reads using MiXCR and keeps one entry per CDR3 protein. The data hold around 350,000 distinct CDR3 sequences, with approximately 15% observed a single time.

The TCR sequence derives from a woman between 18 and 29 years old with Graves' hyperthyroidism that later progressed to Graves' ophthalmopathy. The chain combines TRBV18 with TRBJ1-2; 7 positions agree with TRBD1. The sequenced sample was blood. CDR3: CASSRRDSGYVWNGYTF. In DNA, the CDR3 is TGTGCCAGCTCACGCCGGGACAGTGGCTATGTATGGAATGGCTACACCTTC. Looking up the rest from reference TRBV18 and TRBJ1-2 gives the full variable domain: NAGVMQNPRHLVRRRGQEARLRCSPMKGHSHVYWYRQLPEEGLKFMVYLQKENIIDESGMPKERFSAEFPKEGPSILRIQQVVRGDSAAYFCASSRRDSGYVWNGYTFGSGTRLTVV.